Below are 22 T cell receptor beta chains sequenced from a single sample in a study of blood T cell repertoires in COVID-19. Sequencing was performed with immunoSEQ multiplex PCR; in TCRdb, only in-frame clones are kept and a portion is missing. The data contain some 210,000 clones, about 81% of them seen just once; the ten biggest clones take up around 8.8%. Sequencing input: PBMCs or T cells enriched from blood (not recorded which). Source of these receptors: a man aged 40-50 years who had recovered from COVID-19.

This chain links TRBV2 with TRBJ2-7; tentatively, D is TRBD2 (6 bases). Germline V gives CDR1 SNHLY, CDR2 FYNNEI. The CDR3 spans 11 residues. The V and J ends lost 6 bases and 4 bases respectively, with 7 bases between them. The CDR3 loop is CASRDYYEQYF. The CDR3 DNA reads as TGTGCCAGCAGGGACTATTACGAGCAGTACTTC.

A note on this clone: Other nucleotide sequences in the sample specify the same CDR3. V usage is TRBV11-2 and J usage is TRBJ1-5; D might be TRBD1 (5 bases). Deletions cut 0 bases from V and 7 bases from J, with 7 bases between. CDR3 length: 13 residues. Germline V gene lookup returns CDR1 SGHAT and CDR2 FQNNGV. CDR3 bases: TGTGCCAGCAGCTTAGATCAGGGACAGCCCCAGCATTTT. Translating gives CASSLDQGQPQHF.

CDR3 sequence (DNA): TGTGCCAGCTCACCCTTAACTGGACAGGGGGAAAGAACAGATACGCAGTATTTT. Protein product: CASSPLTGQGERTDTQYF. The V call is TRBV18, the J call TRBJ2-3, with 10 bases lining up with TRBD1. Trimming at V came to 3 bases and at J to 3 bases, leaving 12 bases not matched to a gene. The CDR3 runs to 18 residues. Per germline, CDR1 KGHSH and CDR2 LQKENI.

The V gene is TRBV3-1 (or the pseudogene TRBV3-2), the J gene TRBJ2-1, with a weak D call TRBD1 (5 bases). Germline V gives CDR1 LGHDT, CDR2 YNNKEL (reference sequence). This CDR3 is 15 amino acids long. V was pared by 4 bases and J by 5 bases, with 15 bases between. The DNA for the CDR3 is TGTGCCAGCAGCCCCCGGCAGGGATTGCACAATGAGCAGTTCTTC. This gives the protein CASSPRQGLHNEQFF.

The V call is TRBV4-1, the J call TRBJ1-2; 8 nucleotides agree with TRBD1. Germline V gives CDR1 MGHRA, CDR2 YSYEKL. The CDR3 has 16 residues. J lost 4 bases, V lost 4 bases, and 11 bases had no gene match. Written as DNA, the CDR3 is TGCGCCAGCAGCCTGGGACAGGCGCTACTAGTCTATGGCTACACCTTC. This sequence encodes CASSLGQALLVYGYTF.

The chain has TRBV5-4 and TRBJ2-2, with 7 nucleotides matching TRBD2. The CDR3 runs 14 residues. Germline V CDR1 and CDR2: SGHNT, YYREEE (reference sequence). J was trimmed by 6 bases and V by 3 bases; bases with no gene match: 5. CDR3 sequence (DNA): TGTGCCAGCAGCTGGGAGGGAGAGGCCGGGGAGCTGTTTTTT. It encodes CASSWEGEAGELFF.

V and J are TRBV18 and TRBJ1-5; the match to TRBD1 covers 7 bases. The CDR3 is made up of 15 amino acids. Per germline, CDR1 KGHSH and CDR2 LQKENI. After removal of 4 bases from V and 0 bases from J, the junction contained 3 bases not matched to a gene. The chain's CDR3 is CASSLTGVSNQPQHF. CDR3 nucleotides: TGTGCCAGCTCACTTACAGGGGTTAGCAATCAGCCCCAGCATTTT.

V gene TRBV13 combines with J gene TRBJ1-1; weak D call: TRBD1 (5 bases). Trimming took 5 bases from V and 0 from J, leaving 13 bases between them. The CDR3 has 15 residues. Germline CDR1 and CDR2: PRHDT and FYEKMQ (reference sequence). The CDR3 DNA follows: TGTGCCAGCAGCAGAAGGGGCAATTTGAACACTGAAGCTTTCTTT. Its protein is CASSRRGNLNTEAFF.

A remark on this clone: Other DNA sequences in this specimen translate into the identical CDR3. The rearrangement joins TRBV5-1 to TRBJ2-7; tentatively, D is TRBD2 (6 bases). The germline V gene has CDR1 SGHRS and CDR2 YFSETQ. The V and J ends lost 1 base and 3 bases respectively, with 8 bases between them. The CDR3 runs 13 residues. This CDR3 reads CASSLSGGYEQYF. The CDR3 nucleotides are TGCGCCAGCAGCTTGTCCGGGGGCTACGAGCAGTACTTC.

The chain recombines TRBV11-3 with TRBJ2-2; a possible D gene is TRBD1 (7 bases). This CDR3 is 16 amino acids long. V dropped 1 base and J dropped 3 bases, with 12 bases sitting between them. Germline V CDR1 and CDR2: SGHNT, YENEEA. In DNA form, the CDR3 reads TGTGCCAGCAGCTTAGGGCAGGGGGGATACACCGGGGAGCTGTTTTTT. As protein: CASSLGQGGYTGELFF.

The gene calls are TRBV2 and TRBJ2-5, with 9 bases matching TRBD2. The germline gives CDR1 SNHLY, CDR2 FYNNEI. The CDR3 is 16 amino acids. The V gene end was trimmed by 6 bases and the J gene end by 2 bases; junction bases not matched to a gene: 10. CDR3 region: CASRRGAGGLQETQYF. The CDR3 DNA follows: TGTGCCAGCAGAAGGGGAGCGGGGGGACTACAAGAGACCCAGTACTTC.

The V call is TRBV15, the J call TRBJ2-5, with 8 nucleotides matching TRBD1. CDR3 length: 16 amino acids. From germline, CDR1 is LNHNV and CDR2 YYDKDF (reference sequence). V lost 0 bases, J lost 1 base, and 4 bases stayed unmatched. CDR3 residues: CATSRERGQGQETQYF. The CDR3 DNA sequence: TGTGCCACCAGCAGAGAAAGAGGACAGGGCCAAGAGACCCAGTACTTC.

CDR3 nucleotide sequence: TGTGCCAGCAGCTTCCAGGCAATCGATACGCAGTATTTT. Translated, it gives CASSFQAIDTQYF. The chain recombines TRBV7-6 with TRBJ2-3; D gene unclear. The CDR3 contains 13 residues. Germline values: CDR1 SGHVS, CDR2 FNYEAQ. Trimming stripped 3 bases from V and 6 bases from J, with 10 bases between.

The CDR3 reads CAWSVNSGYGYTF. The DNA for the CDR3 is TGTGCCTGGAGTGTAAATTCGGGTTACGGCTACACCTTC. The chain employs TRBV30 and TRBJ1-2; D ambiguous. Deletions cut 0 bases from V and 8 bases from J, with 13 bases between. The CDR3 contains 13 residues. Germline lookup yields CDR1 GTSNPN and CDR2 SVGIG (reference sequence). Full variable domain (outside the CDR3, taken from reference TRBV30 and TRBJ1-2): SQTIHQWPATLVQPVGSPLSLECTVEGTSNPNLYWYRQAAGRGLQLLFYSVGIGQISSEVPQNLSASRPQDRQFILSSKKLLLSDSGFYLCAWSVNSGYGYTFGSGTRLTVV.

The chain joins TRBV5-1 to TRBJ2-1, with 12 bases identical to TRBD2. CDR1 SGHRS and CDR2 YFSETQ come from the germline V gene. The CDR3 totals 17 residues. J lost 10 bases, V lost 2 bases, and 13 bases had no gene match. In nucleotides, the CDR3 is TGCGCCAGCAGCTTCGGAACCACACTAGCGGGAGGTCAAGAGCAGTTCTTC. It yields the protein CASSFGTTLAGGQEQFF.

The chain employs TRBV14 and TRBJ2-4; D gene ambiguous. V dropped 4 bases and J dropped 0 bases, with 13 bases sitting between them. The CDR3 covers 16 residues. CDR1 SGHDN and CDR2 FVKESK come from the germline V gene. The DNA of the CDR3 is TGTGCCAGCAGCCCCTCCCAGTACCGAGCCAAAAACATTCAGTACTTC. Protein product: CASSPSQYRAKNIQYF.

The V and J genes are TRBV3-1 (or the pseudogene TRBV3-2) and TRBJ2-7; D remains unclear. The CDR3 sequence is 12 residues long. The V end was cut by 1 base, the J end by 6 bases, with 7 bases between. From germline, CDR1 is LGHDT and CDR2 YNNKEL (reference sequence). CDR3 in DNA: TGTGCCAGCAGCCAAGCTCTAGGCGAGCAGTACTTC. The encoded protein is CASSQALGEQYF.

The gene calls are TRBV15 and TRBJ1-2; TRBD1 matches 10 bases. Trimming removed 1 base from V and 5 bases from J; junction bases left unmatched: 10. Germline V gene data show CDR1 as LNHNV and CDR2 as YYDKDF (reference sequence). The length of the CDR3 is 17 residues. CDR3 in amino acids: CATSRVRQGAQGYGYTF. DNA for the CDR3: TGTGCCACCAGCAGAGTCAGACAGGGGGCGCAGGGGTATGGCTACACCTTC.

The chain carries TRBV20-1 and TRBJ1-2; D is unresolved. The CDR3 totals 17 residues. CDR1 and CDR2 (germline): DFQATT, SNEGSKA (reference sequence). Between the trimmed V and J ends, which lost 3 bases and 0 bases, there was a span of 20 bases. CDR3 region: CSASRSYIAETNYGYTF. The CDR3 DNA follows: TGCAGTGCTAGTCGGTCGTACATAGCCGAAACTAACTATGGCTACACCTTC.

This CDR3 is CASRGLDTQYF. The CDR3 bases are TGCGCCAGCCGGGGTCTTGATACGCAGTATTTT. The V call is TRBV5-1, the J call TRBJ2-3; possibly TRBD2 for D (5 bases). The CDR3 has 11 amino acids. Trimming pared 7 bases from V and 6 bases from J, leaving 9 bases between. Germline CDR1 reads SGHRS; CDR2 reads YFSETQ.

The V call is TRBV24-1, the J call TRBJ2-2; 7 nucleotides agree with TRBD1. The germline gives CDR1 KGHDR, CDR2 SFDVKD. The junction had 5 bases not matched to a gene; V was cut back by 3 bases and J by 2 bases. CDR3 length equals 16 residues. The CDR3 is CATSDPTGKNTGELFF. As DNA, the CDR3 is TGTGCCACCAGTGATCCGACAGGGAAAAACACCGGGGAGCTGTTTTTT.

This chain connects TRBV6-6 to TRBJ2-6, with TRBD2 as a possible D gene (6 bases). The CDR3 has 14 residues. Per germline, CDR1 MNHNY and CDR2 SVGAGI (reference sequence). Trimming removed 7 bases from V and 1 base from J, with 8 bases in between. CDR3 loop: CASTRGSGANVLTF. CDR3 coding DNA: TGTGCCAGCACCCGGGGGTCTGGGGCCAACGTCCTGACTTTC.